This T cell receptor (beta chain) appears in the sequencing data of a study of cytomegalovirus exposure and HLA in healthy donors. This clone showed up just a few times. 13 Jbeta primers and 60 Vbeta primers were used for the PCR. TCRdb keeps only in-frame clones here, not all; method: immunoSEQ multiplex PCR. The sample lists over 100,000 clones, less than 70% seen once, with around 2.2% in the top ten. There are 14 residues in the CDR3. Trimming removed 2 bases at V and 9 bases at J, with 14 bases between. Germline V lookup: CDR1 LNHDA, CDR2 SQIVND (reference sequence). The rearrangement uses TRBV19 and TRBJ1-5; D is ambiguous. The clonotype was recovered from a woman in her thirties in good health and CMV-seronegative. Sequencing was performed on PBMCs. In DNA form, the CDR3 reads TGTGCCAGTAGTATACGTGCGGGCTTGACGCCCCAGCATTTT. Translating gives CASSIRAGLTPQHF.